This T cell receptor (beta chain) was observed in a study of CD8 T cells in ankylosing spondylitis. The study's findings and limits: Researchers reportedly found disease-linked clones significantly enriched in matched ankylosing spondylitis synovial fluid.

The V and J ends lost 3 bases and 2 bases respectively, with 12 bases between them. The CDR3 loop spans 14 amino acids. Germline loops: CDR1 SGDLS, CDR2 YYNGEE. In the case of this clonotype: The antigen remains undetermined.

A quantitative 5'-RACE method, one with molecular barcodes, was used to make TCR beta libraries. TCRdb recomputed calls from the 5' RACE reads with MiXCR, one row per CDR3 protein. The data hold hundreds of thousands of distinct CDR3 sequences, with roughly a third observed a single time. Sequenced input: blood, either unsorted or a sorted T cell fraction (not recorded which). The source of this sequence is a male donor with ankylosing spondylitis or in good health (not recorded which). This chain joins TRBV9 and TRBJ2-7, with D perhaps matching TRBD1 (5 bases). The CDR3 loop reads CASSALDSPYEQYF. The CDR3 DNA reads TGTGCCAGCAGCGCATTAGACAGCCCCTACGAGCAGTACTTC. The full variable domain, rest sourced from reference TRBV9 and TRBJ2-7, is DSGVTQTPKHLITATGQRVTLRCSPRSGDLSVYWYQQSLDQGLQFLIQYYNGEERAKGNILERFSAQQFPDLHSELNLSSLELGDSALYFCASSALDSPYEQYFGPGTRLTVT.